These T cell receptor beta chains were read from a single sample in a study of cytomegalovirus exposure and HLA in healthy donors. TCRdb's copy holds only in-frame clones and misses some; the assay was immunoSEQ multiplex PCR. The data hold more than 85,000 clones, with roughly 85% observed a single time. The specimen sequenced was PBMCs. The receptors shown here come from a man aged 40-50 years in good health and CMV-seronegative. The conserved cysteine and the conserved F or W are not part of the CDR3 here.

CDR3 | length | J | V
ASSEEKGRGLTDTQY | 15 | TRBJ2-3 | TRBV2
ASSLGSGWAPSTEAF | 15 | TRBJ1-1 | TRBV5-6
AIGTGDSYEQY | 11 | - | TRBV2
ASSLGGRDTEAF | 12 | TRBJ1-1 | TRBV5-1
ASSALLESSYEQY | 13 | TRBJ2-7 | TRBV18
ASDYPGETAYNEQF | 14 | TRBJ2-1 | TRBV2
ASSFPSTGGSSPLH | 14 | TRBJ1-6 | TRBV19
ASSSIEVRQETQY | 13 | TRBJ2-5 | TRBV11-2
ASSRGTGPDTQY | 12 | TRBJ2-3 | TRBV5-4
ASSRQGFTNEKLF | 13 | TRBJ1-4 | TRBV5-5
ASSHTDTQY | 9 | TRBJ2-3 | TRBV5-4
ASSTRTGGIYGYT | 13 | TRBJ1-2 | TRBV7-2
AGRRGRDTEAF | 11 | TRBJ1-1 | TRBV6-5
ASSYSWRGGDEQY | 13 | TRBJ2-7 | TRBV6-6
ASSQDRGFGKLF | 12 | TRBJ1-4 | TRBV4-3
ANGFYNEQF | 9 | TRBJ2-1 | TRBV11-2
ATSTGTGDYEQY | 12 | TRBJ2-7 | TRBV7-6
ASSSREGPYNEQF | 13 | TRBJ2-1 | TRBV9
ASSFGFSSGNTIY | 13 | TRBJ1-3 | TRBV11-3
ASSEGGGGHTYEQY | 14 | TRBJ2-7 | TRBV6-1
ASSPIGGGTNTGELF | 15 | TRBJ2-2 | TRBV5-4
ASSMGGGDDTQY | 12 | TRBJ2-3 | TRBV19
ASSRTGQDPNQPQH | 14 | TRBJ1-5 | TRBV6-6
ASSPGTGGRYEQY | 13 | TRBJ2-7 | TRBV13
AISESSARETGNTIY | 15 | TRBJ1-3 | TRBV10-3
ASSPQTALSFEQY | 13 | TRBJ2-7 | TRBV27
ASSETLMDRGPVLTGEAF | 18 | TRBJ1-1 | TRBV2
ASSPSRQGGSEKLF | 14 | TRBJ1-4 | TRBV18
ASRQKTGGATGNTEAF | 16 | TRBJ1-1 | TRBV7-2
ASSPGQGDVTEQY | 13 | TRBJ2-7 | TRBV5-1
SVDIWAYTEAF | 11 | TRBJ1-1 | TRBV29-1
ASSRTGGGNTDTQY | 14 | TRBJ2-3 | TRBV4-1
ASSPPAGSYGYT | 12 | TRBJ1-2 | TRBV4-1
ASSGSSGTAKLEGYGYT | 17 | TRBJ1-2 | TRBV9
ASSGPGQGFREQY | 13 | TRBJ2-7 | TRBV19
ASSRTTSGGLTDTQY | 15 | TRBJ2-3 | TRBV27
ASSLDRGSYEQY | 12 | TRBJ2-7 | TRBV5-4
ASSLTGETQY | 10 | TRBJ2-3 | TRBV5-1
ASSASSLYNEQF | 12 | TRBJ2-1 | TRBV9
ASSNTGQGELF | 11 | TRBJ2-2 | TRBV6-6
ASSPRWTSEKTQY | 13 | TRBJ2-5 | TRBV5-4
ASSPILEGPQH | 11 | TRBJ1-5 | TRBV7-9
ASSWASSNYGYT | 12 | TRBJ1-2 | TRBV19